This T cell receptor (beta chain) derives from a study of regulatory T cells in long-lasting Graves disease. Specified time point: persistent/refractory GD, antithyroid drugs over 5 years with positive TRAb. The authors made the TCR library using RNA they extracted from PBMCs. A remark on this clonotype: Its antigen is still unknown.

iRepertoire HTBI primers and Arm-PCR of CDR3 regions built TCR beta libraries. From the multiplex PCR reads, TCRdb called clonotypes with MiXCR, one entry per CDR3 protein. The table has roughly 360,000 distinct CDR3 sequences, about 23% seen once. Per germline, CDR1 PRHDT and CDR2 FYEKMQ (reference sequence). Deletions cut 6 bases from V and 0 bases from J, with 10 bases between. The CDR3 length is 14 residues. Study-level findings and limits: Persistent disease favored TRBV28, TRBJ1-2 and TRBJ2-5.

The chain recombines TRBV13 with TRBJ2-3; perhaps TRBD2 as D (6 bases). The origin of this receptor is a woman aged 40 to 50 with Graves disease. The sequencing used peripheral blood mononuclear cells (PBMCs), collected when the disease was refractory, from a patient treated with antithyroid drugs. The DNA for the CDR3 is TGTGCCAGCAGAAATCTAGCGAGCACAGATACGCAGTATTTT. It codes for CASRNLASTDTQYF. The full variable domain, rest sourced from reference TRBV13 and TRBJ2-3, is AAGVIQSPRHLIKEKRETATLKCYPIPRHDTVYWYQQGPGQDPQFLISFYEKMQSDKGSIPDRFSAQQFSDYHSELNMSSLELGDSALYFCASRNLASTDTQYFGPGTRLTVL.